What follows are 20 T cell receptor beta chains derived from one specimen sequenced in a study of CD8 T cells in Susac syndrome. RNA, at roughly 0.45 to 1 ug, was reverse transcribed with random hexamers. TCRdb reanalysed the immunoSEQ multiplex PCR reads using MiXCR and keeps one entry per CDR3 protein. The sample includes 170,000 or so distinct CDR3 sequences, approximately 94% of them seen just once. What was sequenced was CD4+ T cells from PBMCs. Every receptor here comes from a human donor with Susac syndrome.

V gene TRBV20-1 combines with J gene TRBJ2-3; TRBD1 agrees at 8 bases. Trimming removed 4 bases from V and 5 bases from J; junction bases left unmatched: 14. From germline, CDR1 is DFQATT and CDR2 SNEGSKA (reference sequence). The CDR3 is made up of 16 amino acids. CDR3 coding DNA: TGCAGTGCTATTGGGGGACAGGCGTTTGGGAGAGATACGCAGTATTTT. Translated: CSAIGGQAFGRDTQYF.

The rearrangement joins TRBV5-1 to TRBJ2-5, with TRBD1 as a possible D gene (6 bases). The CDR3 is 15 residues long. With 4 bases removed from V and 1 base from J, the gap between germline ends came to 14 bases. CDR1 SGHRS and CDR2 YFSETQ come from the germline V gene. DNA for the CDR3: TGCGCCAGCAGCCCACTCGACAGGAGCCAAGAGACCCAGTACTTC. Amino acids: CASSPLDRSQETQYF.

The chain combines TRBV2 with TRBJ2-4; TRBD2 matches at 12 bases. V was clipped by 6 bases and J by 11 bases; unmatched bases: 14. Germline V gives CDR1 SNHLY, CDR2 FYNNEI. The CDR3 runs 16 residues. CDR3 sequence: CASRPTSGGPGGVQYF. The CDR3 region has the DNA TGTGCCAGCAGGCCCACTAGCGGGGGGCCAGGAGGCGTTCAGTACTTC.

This chain connects TRBV6-5 to TRBJ1-6; TRBD1 matches at 7 bases. With 5 bases clipped from V and 7 bases from J, the junction kept 5 bases outside the gene matches. CDR1 MNHEY and CDR2 SVGAGI come from the germline V gene. The CDR3 extends over 14 amino acids. This CDR3 reads CASSRDRENSPLHF. The CDR3 DNA reads as TGTGCCAGCAGTCGCGACAGGGAGAATTCACCCCTCCACTTT.

The genes are TRBV20-1 and TRBJ2-5; 10 bases map to TRBD2. CDR3 length: 17 residues. The V segment lost 3 bases and the J segment 1 base; nucleotides outside the gene matches: 11. CDR1 and CDR2 (germline): DFQATT, SNEGSKA (reference sequence). The CDR3 region is CSASPIPSGGAQETQYF. CDR3 DNA sequence: TGCAGTGCTAGTCCCATCCCTAGCGGGGGAGCCCAAGAGACCCAGTACTTC.

The chain recombines TRBV12-3 or TRBV12-4 with TRBJ2-1; 8 nucleotides match TRBD2. CDR3 size: 16 residues. V shed 3 bases and J 6 bases; nucleotides not matched to a gene: 10. CDR3 nucleotides: TGTGCCAGCAGTTTGAGTCTAGCGGGTAGGGGCAATGAGCAGTTCTTC. Residues: CASSLSLAGRGNEQFF.

This chain links TRBV3-1 with TRBJ1-4; D remains unclear. The germline V gene encodes CDR1 LGHDT and CDR2 YNNKEL (reference sequence). V lost 6 bases, J lost 10 bases, and 12 bases lay in between. The CDR3 spans 12 residues. CDR3 region: CASSRETGKLFF. Here the CDR3 DNA reads TGTGCCAGCAGTCGCGAGACCGGAAAACTGTTTTTT.

This rearrangement joins TRBV7-9 to TRBJ2-6; D call uncertain. Germline assignment: CDR1 SEHNR and CDR2 FQNEAQ (reference sequence). V lost 5 bases, J lost 2 bases, and 13 bases lay in between. The CDR3 extends over 16 amino acids. The CDR3 here is CASSRVHGTGANVLTF. In nucleotides, the CDR3 is TGTGCCAGCAGCCGCGTCCATGGAACTGGGGCCAACGTCCTGACTTTC.

The CDR3 coding sequence is TGTGCCAGCAAAGGGATTTCCTACGAGCAGTACTTC. Its protein is CASKGISYEQYF. The V call is TRBV12-3 or TRBV12-4, the J call TRBJ2-7; D not certain. The CDR3 runs 12 residues. Trimming stripped 7 bases from V and 1 base from J, with 8 bases between.

CDR3: CASSLGTKTGELFF. CDR3 DNA sequence: TGTGCCAGCAGCTTGGGGACCAAGACCGGGGAGCTGTTTTTT. The genes are TRBV5-6 and TRBJ2-2; D gene uncertain. Germline CDR1 reads SGHDT; CDR2 reads YYEEEE. The V gene lost 0 bases and the J gene lost 5 bases, with 8 bases spanning the gap. The CDR3 covers 14 residues.

This clonotype is a singleton in its sample. The rearrangement uses TRBV20-1 and TRBJ2-5; D may be TRBD2 (6 bases). CDR3 length equals 12 residues. Trimming removed 1 base from V and 4 bases from J, with 7 bases in between. Germline V CDR1 and CDR2: DFQATT, SNEGSKA (reference sequence). CDR3 bases: TGCAGTGCTAGAGGCGGGGTAGAGACCCAGTACTTC. As protein: CSARGGVETQYF.

This chain's CDR3 is CASSSQDREGTGELFF. CDR3 nucleotide sequence: TGTGCCAGCAGCTCTCAGGACAGGGAGGGCACCGGGGAGCTGTTTTTT. The chain couples TRBV21-1 to TRBJ2-2; TRBD1 is taken as the D call from the table, unchecked against the DNA. TRBV21-1 is described as a pseudogene. The CDR3 sequence is 16 residues long.

The CDR3 nucleotides are TGTGCCAGCAGTTTGTCCAGTACTAGCAAGTCTGGGCAGTACTTC. Translation gives CASSLSSTSKSGQYF. This chain joins TRBV12-3 or TRBV12-4 and TRBJ2-7, with a tentative D call TRBD2 (6 bases). The CDR3 is made up of 15 amino acids. V was trimmed by 3 bases and J by 9 bases, leaving 21 bases between them.

The chain joins TRBV7-9 to TRBJ2-5; 11 bases match TRBD1. V was pared by 2 bases and J by 5 bases, with 4 bases of the junction left unmatched. CDR1 and CDR2 from the germline V gene are SEHNR and FQNEAQ (reference sequence). This CDR3 contains 15 residues. The CDR3 spells CASSLWTGGRETQYF. The CDR3 DNA is TGTGCCAGCAGCTTATGGACAGGGGGCAGGGAGACCCAGTACTTC.

This rearrangement joins TRBV29-1 to TRBJ1-1; D is perhaps TRBD1 (6 bases). The CDR3 length is 14 residues. CDR1 and CDR2 (germline): SQVTM, ANQGSEA. The germline V and J ends were trimmed by 6 bases and 6 bases, with 20 bases remaining between them. The CDR3 loop is CSVRQTGVGAEAFF. Written as DNA, the CDR3 is TGCAGCGTCCGACAGACAGGCGTGGGCGCTGAAGCTTTCTTT. The whole variable domain, remainder taken from reference TRBV29-1 and TRBJ1-1, is SAVISQKPSRDICQRGTSLTIQCQVDSQVTMMFWYRQQPGQSLTLIATANQGSEATYESGFVIDKFPISRPNLTFSTLTVSNMSPEDSSIYLCSVRQTGVGAEAFFGQGTRLTVV.

This chain joins TRBV7-2 and TRBJ1-1; D is unclear. Deletions cut 5 bases from V and 1 base from J, with 11 bases between. This CDR3 contains 14 residues. Germline V gives CDR1 SGHTA, CDR2 FQGNSA. The CDR3 reads CASSIGRENTEAFF. The CDR3 region has the DNA TGTGCCAGCAGCATAGGGCGGGAGAACACTGAAGCTTTCTTT.

This chain joins TRBV29-1 and TRBJ2-1, with unresolved D. From germline, CDR1 is SQVTM and CDR2 ANQGSEA. V was clipped by 7 bases and J by 9 bases, with 25 bases between them. The CDR3 extends over 15 amino acids. The CDR3 DNA sequence: TGCAGCGCACGAATCATGGGCGCCTGGGGTGGTGAGCAGTTCTTC. This gives the protein CSARIMGAWGGEQFF.

CDR3 bases: TGTGCCAGCAGTGCAGAGGGGGCAGCTAATGAAAAACTGTTTTTT. Its protein product is CASSAEGAANEKLFF. This chain joins TRBV12-3 or TRBV12-4 and TRBJ1-4; 7 nucleotides line up with TRBD1. The ends lost 5 bases at V and 3 bases at J; junction bases unmatched: 6. There are 15 residues in the CDR3.

The chain carries TRBV11-1 and TRBJ1-4, with a weak D call TRBD1 (6 bases). Germline CDR1 SGHAT, CDR2 FQDESV (reference sequence). CDR3 length: 14 residues. The V and J ends lost 3 bases and 7 bases respectively, with 12 bases between them. CDR3 protein: CASSFTGTREKLFF. CDR3 nucleotides: TGTGCCAGCAGCTTTACAGGGACCCGTGAAAAACTGTTTTTT.

A single count supports this clonotype. The chain recombines TRBV12-3 or TRBV12-4 with TRBJ2-5; TRBD2 is a possible D gene (6 bases). The CDR3 is 14 residues long. Trimming removed 7 bases from V and 7 bases from J, with 19 bases in between. The CDR3 here is CASTTGAGQGTQYF. The DNA of the CDR3 is TGTGCCAGCACCACCGGGGCGGGGCAGGGGACCCAGTACTTC.